Given below is one TCR beta chain in context. TCRdb keeps only in-frame clones here, not all; method: immunoSEQ multiplex PCR. This sample carries 300,000 to 400,000 clones, roughly 88% of them seen once, and the ten largest clones take over 0.75%. The source of the sample is a study of cytomegalovirus exposure and HLA in healthy donors. Germline V gene lookup returns CDR1 SGHAT and CDR2 FQNNGV. Trimming pared 5 bases from V and 2 bases from J, leaving 10 bases between. The CDR3 loop spans 14 amino acids. Sequencing was done on a sample of PBMCs. This chain joins TRBV11-2 and TRBJ2-1; D is undetermined. The TCR comes from a woman aged 18 to 35 in good health and CMV-seronegative. This chain's CDR3 is CASSLINPYNEQFF. For the CDR3, the DNA is TGTGCCAGCAGCCTTATTAATCCCTACAATGAGCAGTTCTTC.